The source of this T cell receptor beta chain is a study of T cell responses to AZD1222 COVID-19 vaccine. Broader study findings: Repertoire sampling happened only post peak T cell response. Spike was spanned by vaccine-associated CD4 TCRs, with dominance at 160-218 and 743-854. Donors were chiefly white British, with a greater number of females, and clonal diversity was perhaps underestimated. Reports indicate that nearly half of spike-specific TCRs are directed at unmutated variant regions.

This CDR3 is 16 amino acids long. V was pared by 4 bases and J by 0 bases, with 10 bases of the junction left unmatched. Germline values: CDR1 GTSNPN, CDR2 SVGIG (reference sequence). Profiled with immunoSEQ multiplex PCR; TCRdb holds only in-frame clones, not every one. Here the sample spans over 85,000 clones, around 82% being singletons. About this clone itself: The antigen is undetermined.

J is TRBJ2-7 and V is TRBV30; 9 nucleotides align to TRBD1. Sequenced here: peripheral blood, sampled on day 0 of AZD1222 vaccination. This TCR was sampled from an adult in good health. The CDR3 DNA sequence: TGTGCCTGGAAGTTCCCCCCGGACAGGGGCTCCTACGAGCAGTACTTC. It specifies CAWKFPPDRGSYEQYF.